The entry below describes one T cell receptor beta chain. Its antigen remains unidentified. Relative to the germline gene, one junction end is altered; a read error may explain this. The sample is drawn from a study of tumor-infiltrating lymphocytes in primary liver carcinoma. Notes on the study in general: Tumors had a significantly higher top-250-clone fraction than blood (p = 0.039).

Synthesis of TCR beta cDNA was carried out from about 0.55 ug total RNA with a constant-region primer. Libraries of TCR beta came from three nested multiplex PCR rounds with slightly modified ARM-PCR. The two initial PCR rounds, approximately 10 cycles each, used TRBV1-TRBV30 forward and C-beta reverse primers. TCRdb recomputed calls from the multiplex PCR reads with MiXCR, one row per CDR3 protein. The sample has some 110,000 distinct CDR3 sequences, about four fifths seen once; the top ten hold about 20%. Joint extraction of RNA and DNA used roughly 19-33 mg of bulk tissue that was unsorted. The V gene's germline CDR1 is MNHNS and CDR2 SASEGT. The CDR3 is 15 residues long.

This receptor was obtained from a man in his forties with primary liver carcinoma and hepatitis B virus infection. This sequence joins TRBV6-1 and TRBJ2-1; tentative D call: TRBD1 (6 bases). Sequencing was carried out using liver tumor tissue from sampling region 3. This sample's subset: tumor region T3, left-lateral pole. The CDR3 spells CVSSETGGMYNEQFF. The DNA for the CDR3 is TGTGTCAGCAGTGAGACAGGCGGTATGTACAATGAGCAGTTCTTC.